The clone carrying this T cell receptor beta chain occurred once. This sample is part of a study of blood T cell repertoires in COVID-19. The authors' processing: Amplifying reference gene primers gave estimates of nucleated cell counts. Libraries were prepared by immunoSEQ multiplex PCR; TCRdb keeps only in-frame clonotypes and omits some of them. Clonal size and the V and J genes are those of that table, whereas D and trimming came from the DNA. The data show 130,000 or so clones, 84% seen once. This CDR3 is 15 amino acids long. The germline CDR1 and CDR2 sequences are MNHEY and SVGAGI. J lost 7 bases, V lost 6 bases, and 10 bases had no gene match.

This chain connects TRBV6-5 to TRBJ2-3, with 10 positions matching TRBD1. This receptor was identified in a man aged 30-40 years with COVID-19, enrolled during active disease. The sequencing sample was made of peripheral blood. The CDR3 is CASSKSGQGRHTQYF. The CDR3 DNA sequence: TGTGCCAGCAGCAAGTCGGGACAGGGGAGGCATACGCAGTATTTT.